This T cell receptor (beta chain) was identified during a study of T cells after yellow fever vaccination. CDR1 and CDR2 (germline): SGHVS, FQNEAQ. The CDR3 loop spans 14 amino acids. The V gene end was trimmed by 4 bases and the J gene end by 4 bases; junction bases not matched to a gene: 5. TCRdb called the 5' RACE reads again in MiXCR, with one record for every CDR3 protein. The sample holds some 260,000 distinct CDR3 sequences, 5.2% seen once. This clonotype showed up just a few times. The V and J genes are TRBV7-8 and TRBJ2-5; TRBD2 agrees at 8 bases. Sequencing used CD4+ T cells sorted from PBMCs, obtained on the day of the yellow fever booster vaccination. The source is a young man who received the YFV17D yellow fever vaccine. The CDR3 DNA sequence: TGTGCCAGCAGCTCAGTAGCGGGGTCAGAGACCCAGTACTTC. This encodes CASSSVAGSETQYF.